This T cell receptor (beta chain) was obtained from a study of blood T cell repertoires in COVID-19. The wider study: Both acute and convalescent COVID-19 samples were obtained from the United States, Italy and Spain. In each case, the material was cDNA or gDNA derived from T cells, B-cell-depleted T cells, or PBMCs.

Source study methods: Amplification of reference gene primers provided the estimated nucleated cell counts. Sequencing was performed with immunoSEQ multiplex PCR; in TCRdb, only in-frame clones are kept and a portion is missing. Clonal size and the V and J genes are those of that table, whereas D and trimming came from the DNA. The table has around 200,000 clones, approximately 84% seen once. The sequencing input was peripheral blood. The TCR originated in a human donor in a cohort sampled during active COVID-19.

In nucleotides, the CDR3 is TGTGCCAGTAGCAGGGGAGACTGGACCATATATTTT. The encoded protein is CASSRGDWTIYF. This chain connects TRBV19 to TRBJ1-3, with D tentatively TRBD1 (6 bases). CDR1 and CDR2 (germline): LNHDA, SQIVND (reference sequence). V lost 6 bases, J lost 10 bases, and 13 bases lay in between. The CDR3 loop spans 12 amino acids. The complete variable domain, with remaining parts taken from reference TRBV19 and TRBJ1-3, reads DGGITQSPKYLFRKEGQNVTLSCEQNLNHDAMYWYRQDPGQGLRLIYYSQIVNDFQKGDIAEGYSVSREKKESFPLTVTSAQKNPTAFYLCASSRGDWTIYFGEGSWLTVV.